The clone carrying this T cell receptor beta chain was seen only a few times. Its antigen is currently unknown. Combining a sample-barcoded 5' primer with a J-beta primer mix, a second PCR ran for about 7 to 12 cycles. MiXCR was run by TCRdb on the 5' RACE reads, yielding one entry per CDR3 protein. The sample includes 650,000 or so distinct CDR3 sequences, roughly half seen only once; the top ten take less than 15%. The data were obtained in a study of blood T cells in healthy people across ages. The study's findings and limits: For the donors, CMV status was unknown and possibly confounded expanded clonotype changes.

The germline V gene has CDR1 MNHEY and CDR2 SVGEGT. This CDR3 spans 12 amino acids. V gave up 6 bases and J gave up 11 bases, with 14 bases separating them. Material for sequencing was blood. V gene TRBV6-2 or TRBV6-3 combines with J gene TRBJ1-5; a possible D gene is TRBD1 (5 bases). This TCR derives from a woman of 80 years or more in good health. CDR3 sequence reads: CASSPRDGSQHF. In DNA form, the CDR3 reads TGTGCCAGCAGCCCCCGGGACGGGTCCCAGCATTTT.